This TCR beta chain was obtained from a study of cytomegalovirus exposure and HLA in healthy donors. CDR1 and CDR2 from the germline V gene are LNHDA and SQIVND (reference sequence). Trimming removed 4 bases from V and 4 bases from J, with 13 bases in between. The CDR3 is 14 amino acids. PCR used 60 Vbeta primers and 13 Jbeta primers. The repertoire was sequenced with immunoSEQ multiplex PCR; TCRdb's copy has only in-frame clones and lacks some. Of approximately 140,000 clones listed, roughly 82% are singletons. V and J are TRBV19 and TRBJ1-1; D remains ambiguous. This clonotype was sampled from a boy between 10 and 17 years old in good health and CMV-seronegative. Sequenced sample: PBMCs. The DNA for the CDR3 is TGTGCCAGTAGTAGGAGGGAAATAGGCACTGAAGCTTTCTTT. Protein product: CASSRREIGTEAFF.